This passage covers 25 T cell receptor beta chains from one sample sequenced in a study of blood T cell repertoires in COVID-19 (dated by TCRdb to 2018 to 2020). The method was the immunoSEQ multiplex PCR assay. TCRdb obtained this table from immuneACCESS and retained in-frame rearrangements with V and J assigned. These tables miss some clones; where compared with another copy, unresolved V genes account for less than half of the shortfall, and the remainder is unexplained. Within this sample are about 150,000 clones, with more than 65% of them counted one time only. The ten top clones hold 5.5% to 8% of the sample. The specimen sequenced was peripheral blood. The receptors derive from a woman aged 50 to 60 in a cohort sampled during active or convalescent COVID-19.

This chain connects TRBV10-2 to TRBJ2-6, with TRBD2 identical over 12 bases. Germline V lookup: CDR1 WSHSY, CDR2 SAAADI. The length of the CDR3 is 16 residues. J gave up 4 bases and V 4 bases, and 2 bases lay outside the gene matches. CDR3 amino acids: CASSGLAGVGANVLTF. CDR3 sequence (DNA): TGCGCCAGCAGTGGACTAGCGGGGGTGGGGGCCAACGTCCTGACTTTC.

The CDR3 sequence is CASSMRSGLAGGRTDTQYF. In DNA, the CDR3 is TGTGCCAGTAGTATGAGGTCGGGGCTAGCGGGGGGCCGGACAGATACGCAGTATTTT. The chain recombines TRBV19 with TRBJ2-3, with TRBD2 matching over 11 bases. The V and J ends lost 3 bases and 3 bases, in that order; junction bases with no gene match: 14. The CDR3 has 19 residues. Germline assignment: CDR1 LNHDA and CDR2 SQIVND (reference sequence).

This clone was picked up one time. The genes are TRBV7-3 and TRBJ1-2; weak D call: TRBD1 (5 bases). Deletions cut 5 bases from V and 6 bases from J, with 16 bases between. Germline-derived CDR1 and CDR2 are SGHTA and FQGTGA. The CDR3 has 14 amino acids. Here the CDR3 reads CASSRTIGGDGYTF. DNA for the CDR3: TGTGCCAGCAGCCGGACCATTGGAGGGGATGGCTACACCTTC.

The rearrangement uses TRBV19 and TRBJ1-5, with TRBD1 matching 7 bases. There are 14 residues in the CDR3. The V gene's germline CDR1 is LNHDA and CDR2 SQIVND (reference sequence). With V trimmed by 7 bases and J by 7 bases, 10 bases remained unmatched. The CDR3 nucleotides are TGTGCCAGTACCGACACAGGGGCAAGACAGCCCCAGCATTTT. It translates to CASTDTGARQPQHF.

The DNA of the CDR3 is TGTGCCAGTAGTCCTCGGACTAGCGGGGGGTACAATGAGCAGTTCTTC. Translating gives CASSPRTSGGYNEQFF. The chain is built from TRBV19 and TRBJ2-1, with TRBD2 identical over 14 bases. Germline CDR1 is LNHDA and CDR2 is SQIVND (reference sequence). CDR3 length: 16 residues. J gave up 4 bases and V 5 bases, and 4 bases lay outside the gene matches.

CDR3 DNA sequence: TGTGCCAGCAGCCAAGCCAGGAGGGGCTACACCTTC. Translation gives CASSQARRGYTF. The rearrangement links TRBV14 to TRBJ1-2; D is undetermined. Trimming pared 1 base from V and 8 bases from J, leaving 8 bases between. CDR1 and CDR2 (germline): SGHDN, FVKESK. This CDR3 spans 12 amino acids.

The chain carries TRBV25-1 and TRBJ2-7; 9 bases match TRBD1. This CDR3 region has 14 residues. Trimming removed 0 bases from V and 4 bases from J; junction bases left unmatched: 1. Germline CDR1 and CDR2: MGHDK and SYGVNS. This chain's CDR3 is CASSEYGTGYEQYF. Here the CDR3 DNA reads TGTGCCAGCAGTGAATATGGGACAGGGTACGAGCAGTACTTC.

The CDR3 coding sequence is TGTGCCAGCAGCCCACGAAGGGGGGAGCAGTTCTTC. Translating gives CASSPRRGEQFF. The J gene is TRBJ2-1, the V gene TRBV3-1 (or the pseudogene TRBV3-2), with TRBD1 as a possible D gene (6 bases). V lost 4 bases and J lost 10, with 11 bases in between. From germline, CDR1 is LGHDT and CDR2 YNNKEL (reference sequence). CDR3 length equals 12 residues.

To note about this clone: Different DNA sequences within this sample yield the same CDR3. Here the CDR3 DNA reads TGCGCCAGCAGCTTGGGACAGAATCAGCCCCAGCATTTT. Protein product: CASSLGQNQPQHF. The V call is TRBV5-1, the J call TRBJ1-5; perhaps TRBD1 as D (5 bases). The V end lost 0 bases, the J end lost 4 bases, and 5 bases lay between the germline ends. Germline V CDR1 and CDR2: SGHRS, YFSETQ. The CDR3 spans 13 residues. Using reference TRBV5-1 and TRBJ1-5 for the parts outside the CDR3, the full variable domain is KAGVTQTPRYLIKTRGQQVTLSCSPISGHRSVSWYQQTPGQGLQFLFEYFSETQRNKGNFPGRFSGRQFSNSRSEMNVSTLELGDSALYLCASSLGQNQPQHFGDGTRLSIL.

This clone was seen more than once but under ten times. The V gene is TRBV6-1, the J gene TRBJ2-7; D is undetermined. V was shortened by 2 bases and J by 5 bases, with 16 bases between the two germline ends. The CDR3 runs 15 residues. The germline V gene encodes CDR1 MNHNS and CDR2 SASEGT. The CDR3 region has the DNA TGTGCCAGCAGTGAATTTACACACCCCGGAGACGAGCAGTACTTC. Translated, it gives CASSEFTHPGDEQYF.

This clone was seen a single time. The CDR3 protein is CASSYRPGQNTEAFF. For the CDR3, the DNA is TGTGCCAGCAGTTACCGACCGGGACAGAACACTGAAGCTTTCTTT. The J gene is TRBJ1-1, the V gene TRBV6-5; weak D call: TRBD1 (6 bases). The germline CDR1 and CDR2 sequences are MNHEY and SVGAGI. V was clipped by 2 bases and J by 1 base, with 11 bases between them. This CDR3 spans 15 amino acids.

The chain links TRBV30 to TRBJ2-3; the match to TRBD2 covers 11 bases. The CDR3 spans 15 residues. Per the germline V gene, CDR1 is GTSNPN and CDR2 is SVGIG (reference sequence). The J segment lost 5 bases and the V segment lost 4 bases, leaving 8 bases of the junction unmatched. The CDR3 DNA follows: TGTGCCTGGAATAGCGGGGGGGCCGGTAAAGATACGCAGTATTTT. Translated, it gives CAWNSGGAGKDTQYF. Combining the CDR3 with reference TRBV30 and TRBJ2-3 gives the whole variable domain SQTIHQWPATLVQPVGSPLSLECTVEGTSNPNLYWYRQAAGRGLQLLFYSVGIGQISSEVPQNLSASRPQDRQFILSSKKLLLSDSGFYLCAWNSGGAGKDTQYFGPGTRLTVL.

The rearrangement joins TRBV5-1 to TRBJ2-3, with D maybe TRBD2 (7 bases). The V end was cut by 5 bases, the J end by 5 bases, with 15 bases between. CDR3 size: 14 residues. Germline assignment: CDR1 SGHRS and CDR2 YFSETQ. CDR3 coding DNA: TGCGCCAGCAGAACTGGGGGGGCAGGAGATACGCAGTATTTT. Encoded protein: CASRTGGAGDTQYF.

V usage is TRBV3-1 (or the pseudogene TRBV3-2) and J usage is TRBJ1-5; D gene unclear. The V end lost 10 bases, the J end lost 7 bases, and 14 bases lay between the germline ends. The germline gives CDR1 LGHDT, CDR2 YNNKEL (reference sequence). The CDR3 has 12 amino acids. The DNA of the CDR3 is TGTGCCATCCCCGGCAGCGAACAGCCCCAGCATTTT. It yields the protein CAIPGSEQPQHF.

V and J are TRBV12-3 or TRBV12-4 and TRBJ1-6; the D is unclear. This CDR3 has 13 amino acids. V was trimmed by 5 bases and J by 7 bases, leaving 9 bases between them. CDR3 sequence reads: CASSPQMNSPLHF. CDR3 nucleotides: TGTGCCAGCAGTCCCCAGATGAATTCACCCCTCCACTTT.

This rearrangement joins TRBV9 to TRBJ1-5; D possibly corresponds to TRBD1 (5 bases). V lost 0 bases and J lost 7, with 14 bases in between. The CDR3 is made up of 15 amino acids. From germline, CDR1 is SGDLS and CDR2 YYNGEE. In DNA, the CDR3 is TGTGCCAGCAGCGTAGACGGGGGTCCGGGGCAGCCCCAGCATTTT. This encodes CASSVDGGPGQPQHF.

The chain has TRBV3-1 (or the pseudogene TRBV3-2) and TRBJ1-6, with TRBD1 identical over 7 bases. After removal of 2 bases from V and 7 bases from J, the junction contained 11 bases not matched to a gene. Germline V gene lookup returns CDR1 LGHDT and CDR2 YNNKEL (reference sequence). The CDR3 has 17 amino acids. CDR3 region: CASSQKPGTERNSPLHF. The CDR3 DNA sequence: TGTGCCAGCAGCCAAAAACCAGGGACAGAGAGAAATTCACCCCTCCACTTT.

This chain links TRBV25-1 with TRBJ1-3, with D unclear. The CDR3 has 15 amino acids. Germline values: CDR1 MGHDK, CDR2 SYGVNS. Between the trimmed V and J ends, which lost 0 bases and 4 bases, there was a span of 10 bases. CDR3 region: CASSEYGFVGNTIYF. CDR3 DNA: TGTGCCAGCAGTGAATACGGGTTCGTAGGAAACACCATATATTTT.

The rearrangement joins TRBV4-3 to TRBJ1-5; D uncertain. Looked up from germline, CDR1 is LGHNA and CDR2 is YSLEER. The CDR3 contains 17 residues. Between the trimmed V and J ends, which lost 4 bases and 6 bases, there was a span of 22 bases. CDR3 region: CASSRSLGIVQRQPQHF. CDR3 coding DNA: TGCGCCAGCAGCCGATCACTCGGGATTGTCCAGCGTCAGCCCCAGCATTTT.

The sample holds one count of this clone. The chain has TRBV4-1 and TRBJ1-5; the D is unclear. CDR1 is MGHRA, CDR2 YSYEKL, per germline. This CDR3 contains 15 residues. With 2 bases removed from V and 4 bases from J, the gap between germline ends came to 12 bases. The CDR3 reads CASSQQGDPNQPQHF. Written as DNA, the CDR3 is TGCGCCAGCAGCCAACAAGGAGATCCAAATCAGCCCCAGCATTTT.

The rearrangement joins TRBV19 to TRBJ1-6, with TRBD1 as a possible D gene (5 bases). Germline CDR1 and CDR2: LNHDA and SQIVND (reference sequence). CDR3 length equals 17 residues. V shed 6 bases and J shed 7 bases, with 22 bases lying between them. The CDR3 region is CASSQPPGGKENSPLHF. In DNA, the CDR3 is TGTGCCAGTAGCCAACCTCCGGGGGGAAAGGAGAATTCACCCCTCCACTTT. Together with reference TRBV19 and TRBJ1-6, the CDR3 gives the full variable domain: DGGITQSPKYLFRKEGQNVTLSCEQNLNHDAMYWYRQDPGQGLRLIYYSQIVNDFQKGDIAEGYSVSREKKESFPLTVTSAQKNPTAFYLCASSQPPGGKENSPLHFGNGTRLTVT.

The chain employs TRBV5-4 and TRBJ1-2, with 8 bases fitting TRBD1. The CDR3 consists of 14 residues. Germline CDR1 and CDR2: SGHNT and YYREEE (reference sequence). V dropped 5 bases and J dropped 8; count of bases not matched to a gene: 11. The CDR3 region is CASSRDRNGGGYTF. The CDR3 region has the DNA TGTGCCAGCAGTAGGGACAGGAACGGGGGCGGCTACACCTTC.

This chain links TRBV5-1 with TRBJ2-7; D may be TRBD2 (6 bases). This CDR3 contains 15 residues. Germline CDR1 reads SGHRS; CDR2 reads YFSETQ. V lost 4 bases to trimming and J lost 5 bases, with 19 bases between them. This CDR3 is CASSPGSGDQNEQYF. The DNA for the CDR3 is TGCGCCAGCAGCCCCGGGTCGGGGGATCAGAACGAGCAGTACTTC.

The chain has TRBV6-6 and TRBJ1-2; D is unclear. Trimming took off 8 bases at V and 0 bases at J, with 16 bases between the two ends. This CDR3 is built from 15 residues. Germline V CDR1 and CDR2: MNHNY, SVGAGI (reference sequence). CDR3 sequence reads: CASGGEPGPNYGYTF. The CDR3 nucleotides are TGTGCCAGCGGCGGGGAACCCGGGCCTAACTATGGCTACACCTTC.

This rearrangement joins TRBV5-6 to TRBJ1-1; 9 bases line up with TRBD1. This CDR3 spans 14 amino acids. Germline V gene data show CDR1 as SGHDT and CDR2 as YYEEEE. V was pared by 4 bases and J by 4 bases, with 5 bases of the junction left unmatched. CDR3 sequence (DNA): TGTGCCAGCAGCGACGGACAGGGGCCCACTGAAGCTTTCTTT. Protein product: CASSDGQGPTEAFF.